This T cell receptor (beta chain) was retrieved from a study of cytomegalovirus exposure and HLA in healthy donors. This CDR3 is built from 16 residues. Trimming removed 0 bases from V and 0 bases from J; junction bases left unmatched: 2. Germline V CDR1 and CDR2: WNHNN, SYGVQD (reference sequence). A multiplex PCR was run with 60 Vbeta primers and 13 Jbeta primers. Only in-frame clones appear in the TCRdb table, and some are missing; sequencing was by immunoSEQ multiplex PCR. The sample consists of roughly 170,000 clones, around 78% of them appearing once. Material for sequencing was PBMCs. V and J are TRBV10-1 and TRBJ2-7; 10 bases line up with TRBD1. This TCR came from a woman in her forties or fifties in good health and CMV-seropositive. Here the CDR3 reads CASSESWTGGSYEQYF. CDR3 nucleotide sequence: TGCGCCAGCAGTGAGTCCTGGACAGGGGGCTCCTACGAGCAGTACTTC.